This TCR beta chain was identified in a study of T cell repertoires in cytomegalovirus infection. Each CDR3 protein gets one entry after TCRdb re-called the reads with MiXCR. The sample has hundreds of thousands of distinct CDR3 sequences, around 9.6% seen once. V lost 1 base and J lost 3, with 6 bases in between. In germline, CDR1 is SEHNR, CDR2 FQNEAQ (reference sequence). CDR3 length: 13 residues. This clonotype originated in a human donor in good health (CMV status not recorded). Some clones in this sample may be carry-over from other donors' samples. V gene TRBV7-9 combines with J gene TRBJ2-5; D unresolved. The sequenced material came from PBMCs. This chain's CDR3 is CASSLGQEETQYF. DNA of the CDR3: TGTGCCAGCAGCTTAGGGCAAGAAGAGACCCAGTACTTC.